Listed below are T cell receptor beta chains from one sample, sequenced in a study of blood T cell repertoires in COVID-19. TCRdb's table, derived via immunoSEQ multiplex PCR, lists solely in-frame clones and lacks some. Here the sample spans about 150,000 clones, over 70% being singletons. Sequencing input: peripheral blood. These receptors came from a human donor in a cohort sampled during active COVID-19. CDR3s include the opening cysteine and the closing phenylalanine or tryptophan.

v_gene,j_gene,CDR3aa
TRBV7-9,TRBJ2-3,CASSLSWDTRTDTQYF
TRBV6-1,TRBJ2-3,CASSEVGGRGSDTQYF
TRBV27,TRBJ2-2,CASSFDWGVGELFF
TRBV19,TRBJ2-4,CASSSGGVYSNIQYF
TRBV4-3,TRBJ1-2,CASSERQGYGYTF
TRBV12-3/TRBV12-4,TRBJ2-3,CASSFVSTDTQYF
TRBV27,TRBJ2-5,CASSSEETQYF
TRBV3-1/TRBV3-2,TRBJ2-7,CASSDGLAGTYEQYF
TRBV7-9,TRBJ2-1,CASSLRGLEQFF
TRBV27,TRBJ1-5,CASSSTGGHQPQHF
TRBV11-2,TRBJ1-1,CASTGGTGNTEAFF
TRBV10-3,TRBJ1-6,CATADRGLSNSPLHF
TRBV2,TRBJ2-1,CASSGYRENNEQFF
TRBV5-4,TRBJ2-1,CASSETSGGLNEQFF
TRBV2,TRBJ2-1,CASKGEGGEQFF
TRBV19,TRBJ1-2,CASSLRHDLNYGYTF
TRBV6-2/TRBV6-3,TRBJ2-4,CASSTTEAKNIQYF
TRBV5-1,TRBJ2-1,CASRSPLSGGPYNEQFF
TRBV3-1/TRBV3-2,TRBJ2-1,CASTQRGRGDEQFF
TRBV10-3,TRBJ2-3,CAISVAGGPTDTQYF
TRBV18,TRBJ2-7,CASSPSGGLPYEQYF
TRBV11-1,TRBJ2-1,CASSRTTAYNEQFF
TRBV6-5,TRBJ1-1,CASSPVEWGRAFF
TRBV18,TRBJ2-7,CASSPNLGQGGEQYF
TRBV6-5,TRBJ1-1,CASRKGGNTEAFF
TRBV7-9,TRBJ1-4,CASSLTGQGLFF
TRBV7-2,TRBJ1-2,CASSLGTGGYTF
TRBV5-5,TRBJ1-1,CASSSRDRNTEAFF
TRBV5-4,TRBJ2-3,CASSQTSGVRGDTQYF
TRBV20-1,TRBJ2-3,CSASSTDTQYF
TRBV7-2,TRBJ2-3,CASSVSGTSTDTQYF
TRBV11-3,TRBJ2-4,CASSVQGAGGKNIQYF
TRBV29-1,TRBJ2-1,CSAYRPGGNEQFF
TRBV7-2,TRBJ1-3,CASSLGGTGGNTIYF
TRBV18,TRBJ1-2,CASSPIRGSNYGYTF
TRBV2,TRBJ2-3,CASSSGLAGFTDTQYF
TRBV19,TRBJ2-5,CASRAHGTSFQETQYF
TRBV10-3,TRBJ1-1,CAIRSDRESTEAFF
TRBV30,TRBJ1-4,CAIKGQGHEKLFF
TRBV10-3,TRBJ2-2,CAIRAVNTGELFF